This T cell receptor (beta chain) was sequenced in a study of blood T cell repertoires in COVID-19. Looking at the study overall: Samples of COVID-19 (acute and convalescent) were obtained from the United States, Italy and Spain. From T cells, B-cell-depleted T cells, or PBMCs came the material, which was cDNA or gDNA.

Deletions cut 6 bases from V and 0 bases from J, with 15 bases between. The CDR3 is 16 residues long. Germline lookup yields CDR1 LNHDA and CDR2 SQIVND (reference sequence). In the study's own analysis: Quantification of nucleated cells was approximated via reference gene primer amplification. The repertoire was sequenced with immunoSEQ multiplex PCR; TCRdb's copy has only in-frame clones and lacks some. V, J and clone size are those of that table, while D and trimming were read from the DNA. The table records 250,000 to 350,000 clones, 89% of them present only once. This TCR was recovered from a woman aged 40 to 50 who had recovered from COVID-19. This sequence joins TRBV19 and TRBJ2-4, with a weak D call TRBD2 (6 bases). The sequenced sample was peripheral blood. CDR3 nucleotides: TGTGCCAGTAGCCGGGAGCGGAACCTAGCCAAAAACATTCAGTACTTC. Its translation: CASSRERNLAKNIQYF. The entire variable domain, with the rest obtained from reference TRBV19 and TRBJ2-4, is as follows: DGGITQSPKYLFRKEGQNVTLSCEQNLNHDAMYWYRQDPGQGLRLIYYSQIVNDFQKGDIAEGYSVSREKKESFPLTVTSAQKNPTAFYLCASSRERNLAKNIQYFGAGTRLSVL.